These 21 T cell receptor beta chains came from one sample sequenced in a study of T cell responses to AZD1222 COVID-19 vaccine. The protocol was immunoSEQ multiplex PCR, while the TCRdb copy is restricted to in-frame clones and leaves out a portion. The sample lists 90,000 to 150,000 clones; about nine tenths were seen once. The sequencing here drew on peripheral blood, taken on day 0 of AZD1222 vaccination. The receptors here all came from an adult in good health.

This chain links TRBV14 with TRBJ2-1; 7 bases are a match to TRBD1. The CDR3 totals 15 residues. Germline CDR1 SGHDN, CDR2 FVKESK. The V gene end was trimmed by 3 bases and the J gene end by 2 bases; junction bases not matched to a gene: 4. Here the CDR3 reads CASSHRGGTYNEQFF. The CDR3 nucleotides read TGTGCCAGCAGCCATCGAGGGGGCACCTACAATGAGCAGTTCTTC.

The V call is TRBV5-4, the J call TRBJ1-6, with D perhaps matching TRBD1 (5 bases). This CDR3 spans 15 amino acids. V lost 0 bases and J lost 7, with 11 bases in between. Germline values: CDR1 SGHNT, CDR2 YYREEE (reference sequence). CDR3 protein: CASSLERGANSPLHF. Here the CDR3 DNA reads TGTGCCAGCAGCTTGGAACGCGGGGCGAATTCACCCCTCCACTTT.

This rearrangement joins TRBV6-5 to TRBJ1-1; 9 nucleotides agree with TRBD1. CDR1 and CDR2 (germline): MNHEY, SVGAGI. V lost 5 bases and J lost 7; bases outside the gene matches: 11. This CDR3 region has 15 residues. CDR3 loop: CASSTISGTGIEAFF. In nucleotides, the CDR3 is TGTGCCAGCAGTACCATATCCGGGACAGGGATTGAAGCTTTCTTT.

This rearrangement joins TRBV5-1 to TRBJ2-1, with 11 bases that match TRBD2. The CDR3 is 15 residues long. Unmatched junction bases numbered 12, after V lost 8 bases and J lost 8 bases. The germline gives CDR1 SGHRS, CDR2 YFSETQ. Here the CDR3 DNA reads TGCGCCAGTCAGACTAGCGGGACTGGGGGGGATGAGCAGTTCTTC. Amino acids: CASQTSGTGGDEQFF.

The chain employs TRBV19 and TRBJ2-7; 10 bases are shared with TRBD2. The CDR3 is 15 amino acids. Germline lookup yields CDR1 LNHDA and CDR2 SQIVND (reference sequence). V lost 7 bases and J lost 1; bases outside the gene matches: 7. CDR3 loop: CASTLSSGGSYEQYF. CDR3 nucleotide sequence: TGTGCCAGTACCCTATCTAGCGGGGGATCCTACGAGCAGTACTTC.

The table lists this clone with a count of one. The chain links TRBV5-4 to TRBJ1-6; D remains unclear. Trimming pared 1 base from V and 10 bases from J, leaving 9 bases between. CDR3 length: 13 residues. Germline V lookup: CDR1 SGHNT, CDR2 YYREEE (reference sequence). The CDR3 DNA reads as TGTGCCAGCAGCTTGACCGGCGGATCACCCCTCCACTTT. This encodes CASSLTGGSPLHF.

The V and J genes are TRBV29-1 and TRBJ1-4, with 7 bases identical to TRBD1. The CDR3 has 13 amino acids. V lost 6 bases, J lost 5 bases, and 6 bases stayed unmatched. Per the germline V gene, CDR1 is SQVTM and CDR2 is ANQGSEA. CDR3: CSVGQGVNEKLFF. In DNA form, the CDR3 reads TGCAGCGTGGGCCAGGGGGTGAATGAAAAACTGTTTTTT.

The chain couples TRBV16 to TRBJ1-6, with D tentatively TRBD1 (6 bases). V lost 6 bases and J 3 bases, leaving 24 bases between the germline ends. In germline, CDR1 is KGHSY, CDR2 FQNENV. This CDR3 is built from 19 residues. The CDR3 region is CASSQNTRGGQDYNSPLHF. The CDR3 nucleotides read TGTGCCAGCAGTCAAAATACCCGAGGGGGACAAGACTATAATTCACCCCTCCACTTT.

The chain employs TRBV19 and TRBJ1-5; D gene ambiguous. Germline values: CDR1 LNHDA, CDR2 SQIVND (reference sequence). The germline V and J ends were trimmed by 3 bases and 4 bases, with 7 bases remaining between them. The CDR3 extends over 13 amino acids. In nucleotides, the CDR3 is TGTGCCAGTAGTATTAGGACGAATCAGCCCCAGCATTTT. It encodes CASSIRTNQPQHF.

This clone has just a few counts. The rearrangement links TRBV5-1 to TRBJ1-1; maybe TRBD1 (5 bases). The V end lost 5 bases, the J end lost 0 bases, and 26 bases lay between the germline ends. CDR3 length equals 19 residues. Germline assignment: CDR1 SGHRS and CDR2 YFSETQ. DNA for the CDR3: TGCGCCAGCAGTCCCGGGCCCCGGGCTCAGGGCCGCATGAACACTGAAGCTTTCTTT. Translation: CASSPGPRAQGRMNTEAFF.

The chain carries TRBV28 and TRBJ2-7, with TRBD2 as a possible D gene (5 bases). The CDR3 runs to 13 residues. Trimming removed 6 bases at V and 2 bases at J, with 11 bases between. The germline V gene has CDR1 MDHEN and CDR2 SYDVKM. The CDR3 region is CASSRGLPYEQYF. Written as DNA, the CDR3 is TGTGCCAGCAGCCGGGGTCTTCCCTACGAGCAGTACTTC.

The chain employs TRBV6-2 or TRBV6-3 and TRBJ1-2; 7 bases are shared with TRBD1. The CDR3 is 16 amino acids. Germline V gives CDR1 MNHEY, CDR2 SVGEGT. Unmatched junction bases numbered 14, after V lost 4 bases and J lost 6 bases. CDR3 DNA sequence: TGTGCCAGCAGTTTACAAAAAATCCAGGGGGTTCATGGCTACACCTTC. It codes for CASSLQKIQGVHGYTF.

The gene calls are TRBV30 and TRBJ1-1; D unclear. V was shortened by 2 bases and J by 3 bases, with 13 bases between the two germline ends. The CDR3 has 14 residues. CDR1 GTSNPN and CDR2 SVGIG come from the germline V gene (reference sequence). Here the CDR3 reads CAWSPRKKDTEAFF. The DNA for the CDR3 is TGTGCCTGGAGTCCACGCAAGAAGGACACTGAAGCTTTCTTT.

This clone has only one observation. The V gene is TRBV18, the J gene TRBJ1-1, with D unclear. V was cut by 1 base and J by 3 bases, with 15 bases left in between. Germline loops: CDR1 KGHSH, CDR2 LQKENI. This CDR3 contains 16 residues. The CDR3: CASSPRSGPPDTEAFF. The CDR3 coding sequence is TGTGCCAGCTCACCACGTAGTGGACCCCCGGACACTGAAGCTTTCTTT.

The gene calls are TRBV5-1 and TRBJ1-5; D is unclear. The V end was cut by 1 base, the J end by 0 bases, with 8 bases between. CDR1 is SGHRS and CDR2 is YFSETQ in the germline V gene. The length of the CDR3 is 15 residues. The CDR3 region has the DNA TGCGCCAGCAGCTTGACGGGATTTAGCAATCAGCCCCAGCATTTT. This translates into CASSLTGFSNQPQHF.

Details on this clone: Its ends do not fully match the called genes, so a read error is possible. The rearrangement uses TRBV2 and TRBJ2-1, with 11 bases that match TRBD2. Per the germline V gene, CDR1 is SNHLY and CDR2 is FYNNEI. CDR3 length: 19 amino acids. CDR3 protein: CASSGAGASGRNLYTEQFF. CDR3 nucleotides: TGTGCCAGCAGCGGGGCCGGGGCTAGCGGGAGGAACCTGTACACTGAGCAGTTCTTC.

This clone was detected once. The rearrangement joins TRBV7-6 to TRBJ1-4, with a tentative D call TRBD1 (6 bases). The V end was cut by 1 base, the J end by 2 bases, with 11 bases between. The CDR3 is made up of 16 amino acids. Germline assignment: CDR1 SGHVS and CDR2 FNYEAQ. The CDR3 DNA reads TGTGCCAGCAGCTTAGGGGGGGCCGTGACTAATGAAAAACTGTTTTTT. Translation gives CASSLGGAVTNEKLFF.

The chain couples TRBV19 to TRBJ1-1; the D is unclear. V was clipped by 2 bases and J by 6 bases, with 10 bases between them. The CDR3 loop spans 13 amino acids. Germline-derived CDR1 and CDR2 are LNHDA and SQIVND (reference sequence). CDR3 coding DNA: TGTGCCAGTAGTATATTGGGAGGGCCTGAAGCTTTCTTT. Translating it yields CASSILGGPEAFF. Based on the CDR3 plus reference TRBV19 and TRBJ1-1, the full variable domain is DGGITQSPKYLFRKEGQNVTLSCEQNLNHDAMYWYRQDPGQGLRLIYYSQIVNDFQKGDIAEGYSVSREKKESFPLTVTSAQKNPTAFYLCASSILGGPEAFFGQGTRLTVV.

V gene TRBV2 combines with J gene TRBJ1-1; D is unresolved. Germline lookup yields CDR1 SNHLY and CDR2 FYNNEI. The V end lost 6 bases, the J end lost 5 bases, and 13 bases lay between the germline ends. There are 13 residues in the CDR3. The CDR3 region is CASSSNRATEAFF. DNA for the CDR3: TGTGCCAGCAGCTCAAATAGGGCTACTGAAGCTTTCTTT.

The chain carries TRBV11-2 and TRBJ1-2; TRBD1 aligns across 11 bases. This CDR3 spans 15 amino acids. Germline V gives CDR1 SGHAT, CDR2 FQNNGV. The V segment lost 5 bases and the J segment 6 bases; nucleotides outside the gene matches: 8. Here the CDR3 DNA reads TGTGCCAGCAGCCCCGGACAGGGGGCCTGGGATGGCTACACCTTC. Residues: CASSPGQGAWDGYTF.

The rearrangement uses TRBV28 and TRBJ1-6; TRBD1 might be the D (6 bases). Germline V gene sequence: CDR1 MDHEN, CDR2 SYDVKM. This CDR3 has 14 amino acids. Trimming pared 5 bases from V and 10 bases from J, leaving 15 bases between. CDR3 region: CASSTTGTVSPLHF. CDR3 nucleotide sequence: TGTGCCAGCAGTACCACAGGGACGGTATCACCCCTCCACTTT. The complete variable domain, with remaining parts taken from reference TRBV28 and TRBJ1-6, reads DVKVTQSSRYLVKRTGEKVFLECVQDMDHENMFWYRQDPGLGLRLIYFSYDVKMKEKGDIPEGYSVSREKKERFSLILESASTNQTSMYLCASSTTGTVSPLHFGNGTRLTVT.